These 10 T cell receptor beta chains originate from one sample sequenced in a study of blood T cell repertoires in COVID-19. Only in-frame clones appear in the TCRdb table, and some are missing; sequencing was by immunoSEQ multiplex PCR. This table has hundreds of thousands of clones, approximately 85% appearing once. The material sequenced was peripheral blood. The receptors here all came from a man aged 45 to 65 with active or convalescent COVID-19.

The chain has TRBV30 and TRBJ1-6; D remains unclear. This CDR3 has 13 residues. V lost 1 base and J lost 7, with 8 bases in between. The germline CDR1 and CDR2 sequences are GTSNPN and SVGIG (reference sequence). CDR3 amino acids: CAWSGGLNSPLHF. CDR3 coding DNA: TGTGCCTGGAGTGGAGGGTTAAATTCACCCCTCCACTTT. The variable domain in full, with the rest retrieved from reference TRBV30 and TRBJ1-6, is SQTIHQWPATLVQPVGSPLSLECTVEGTSNPNLYWYRQAAGRGLQLLFYSVGIGQISSEVPQNLSASRPQDRQFILSSKKLLLSDSGFYLCAWSGGLNSPLHFGNGTRLTVT.

The rearrangement links TRBV2 to TRBJ1-3; TRBD1 matches at 7 bases. This CDR3 has 15 amino acids. Germline V CDR1 and CDR2: SNHLY, FYNNEI. The ends lost 4 bases at V and 6 bases at J; junction bases unmatched: 9. The CDR3 DNA follows: TGTGCCAGCAGTGGGGGGCCCGGGACAGCAAACACCATATATTTT. Its protein is CASSGGPGTANTIYF. The full variable domain, completed using reference TRBV2 and TRBJ1-3, is EPEVTQTPSHQVTQMGQEVILRCVPISNHLYFYWYRQILGQKVEFLVSFYNNEISEKSEIFDDQFSVERPDGSNFTLKIRSTKLEDSAMYFCASSGGPGTANTIYFGEGSWLTVV.

The gene calls are TRBV29-1 and TRBJ2-1, with 8 bases identical to TRBD2. The CDR3 consists of 14 residues. The germline CDR1 and CDR2 sequences are SQVTM and ANQGSEA. J gave up 8 bases and V 6 bases, and 12 bases lay outside the gene matches. Here the CDR3 reads CSVGTRMLLHEQFF. The CDR3 DNA follows: TGCAGCGTGGGGACTAGAATGTTGTTGCATGAGCAGTTCTTC.

The chain employs TRBV19 and TRBJ1-4; 10 positions match TRBD1. The CDR3 totals 18 residues. The germline gives CDR1 LNHDA, CDR2 SQIVND (reference sequence). Trimming at V came to 5 bases and at J to 10 bases, leaving 19 bases not matched to a gene. In nucleotides, the CDR3 is TGTGCCAGTAGTCCCGCCGCGGGACAGGGGTCTCTTAAGGGAAAACTGTTTTTT. It specifies CASSPAAGQGSLKGKLFF.

The chain couples TRBV28 to TRBJ1-2; possible D gene TRBD1, 6 bases. V gave up 6 bases and J gave up 4 bases, with 15 bases separating them. The germline V gene encodes CDR1 MDHEN and CDR2 SYDVKM. The CDR3 loop spans 14 amino acids. CDR3 bases: TGTGCCAGCAGCGTAGGACAGTCCCTCTATGGCTACACCTTC. This encodes CASSVGQSLYGYTF.

The rearrangement links TRBV28 to TRBJ2-7; 9 bases agree with TRBD1. The ends lost 7 bases at V and 2 bases at J; junction bases unmatched: 3. The CDR3 length is 13 residues. In germline, CDR1 is MDHEN, CDR2 SYDVKM. The CDR3 loop reads CASIGTGPYEQYF. The CDR3 bases are TGTGCCAGCATCGGGACAGGGCCCTACGAGCAGTACTTC. Combining the CDR3 with reference TRBV28 and TRBJ2-7 gives the whole variable domain DVKVTQSSRYLVKRTGEKVFLECVQDMDHENMFWYRQDPGLGLRLIYFSYDVKMKEKGDIPEGYSVSREKKERFSLILESASTNQTSMYLCASIGTGPYEQYFGPGTRLTVT.

The rearrangement links TRBV2 to TRBJ2-7; the D gene is possibly TRBD1 (5 bases). Trimming removed 8 bases at V and 3 bases at J, with 11 bases between. This CDR3 spans 12 amino acids. Germline CDR1 reads SNHLY; CDR2 reads FYNNEI. CDR3 loop: CASSTEIYEQYF. The CDR3 nucleotides are TGTGCCAGCTCGACAGAGATCTACGAGCAGTACTTC. The full variable domain, rest sourced from reference TRBV2 and TRBJ2-7, is EPEVTQTPSHQVTQMGQEVILRCVPISNHLYFYWYRQILGQKVEFLVSFYNNEISEKSEIFDDQFSVERPDGSNFTLKIRSTKLEDSAMYFCASSTEIYEQYFGPGTRLTVT.

The V gene is TRBV6-1, the J gene TRBJ2-1; tentative D call: TRBD2 (6 bases). In germline, CDR1 is MNHNS, CDR2 SASEGT. V was clipped by 3 bases and J by 0 bases, with 15 bases between them. There are 17 residues in the CDR3. The CDR3 here is CASSEEGYISSYNEQFF. The DNA for the CDR3 is TGTGCCAGCAGTGAGGAGGGATATATCAGCTCCTACAATGAGCAGTTCTTC.

This clone showed up just a few times. This chain connects TRBV6-2 or TRBV6-3 to TRBJ2-7; TRBD1 might be the D (6 bases). There are 16 residues in the CDR3. Trimming cost V 0 bases and J 6 bases, with 18 bases left between them. Germline V gene sequence: CDR1 MNHEY, CDR2 SVGEGT. This CDR3 reads CASSYSRVQGAREQYF. CDR3 nucleotide sequence: TGTGCCAGCAGTTACTCGAGAGTACAGGGCGCCCGCGAGCAGTACTTC.

This clone was detected only a few times. The J gene is TRBJ2-2, the V gene TRBV6-2 or TRBV6-3; 7 positions agree with TRBD2. The V segment lost 2 bases and the J segment 0 bases; nucleotides outside the gene matches: 0. Germline V gives CDR1 MNHEY, CDR2 SVGEGT. The length of the CDR3 is 15 residues. CDR3 DNA: TGTGCCAGCAGTTACGGGACTACGAACACCGGGGAGCTGTTTTTT. As protein: CASSYGTTNTGELFF.